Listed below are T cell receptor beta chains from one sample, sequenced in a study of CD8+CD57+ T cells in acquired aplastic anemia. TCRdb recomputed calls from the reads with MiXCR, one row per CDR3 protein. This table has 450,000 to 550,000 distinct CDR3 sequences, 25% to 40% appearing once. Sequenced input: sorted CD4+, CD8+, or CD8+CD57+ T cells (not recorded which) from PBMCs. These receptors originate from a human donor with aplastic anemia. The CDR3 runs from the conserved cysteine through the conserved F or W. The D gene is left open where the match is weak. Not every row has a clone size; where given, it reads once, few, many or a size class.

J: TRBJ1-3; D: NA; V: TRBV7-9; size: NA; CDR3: CASSLWGRSGNTIYF; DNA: TGTGCCAGCAGCTTGTGGGGCAGGTCTGGAAACACCATATATTTT
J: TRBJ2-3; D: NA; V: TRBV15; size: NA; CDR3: CATSRDWGGGLSTDTQYF; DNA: TGTGCCACCAGCAGAGATTGGGGAGGGGGCCTTAGCACAGATACGCAGTATTTT
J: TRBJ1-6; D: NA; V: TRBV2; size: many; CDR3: CASSGPGESPLHF; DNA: TGTGCCAGCAGTGGACCGGGAGAGTCACCCCTCCACTTT
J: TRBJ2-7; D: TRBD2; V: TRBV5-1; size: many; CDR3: CASSSPSGRAYEQYF; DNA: TGCGCCAGCAGCTCGCCTAGCGGGAGGGCATACGAGCAGTACTTC
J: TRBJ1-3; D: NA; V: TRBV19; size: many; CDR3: CASSIPFTASSGNTIYF; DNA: TGTGCCAGTAGTATCCCGTTCACAGCAAGCTCTGGAAACACCATATATTTT
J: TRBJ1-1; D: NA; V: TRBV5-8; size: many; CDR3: CASSPTFF; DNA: TGTGCCAGCAGCCCAACTTTCTTT
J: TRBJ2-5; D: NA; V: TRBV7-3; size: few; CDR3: CASSFTREETQYF; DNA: TGTGCCAGCAGCTTTACTAGAGAAGAGACCCAGTACTTC
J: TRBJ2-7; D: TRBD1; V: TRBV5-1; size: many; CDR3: CASSGNNRGYEQYF; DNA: TGCGCCAGCAGCGGAAACAACAGGGGGTACGAGCAGTACTTC
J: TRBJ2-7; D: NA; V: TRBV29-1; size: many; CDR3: CSVEDLHEQYF; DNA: TGCAGCGTTGAAGATCTCCACGAGCAGTACTTC
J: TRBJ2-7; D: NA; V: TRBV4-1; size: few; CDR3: CASSQDHGWTSYEQYF; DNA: TGCGCCAGCAGCCAAGATCATGGGTGGACCTCCTACGAGCAGTACTTC
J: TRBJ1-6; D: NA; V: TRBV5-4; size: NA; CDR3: CASSLGRVGSPLHF; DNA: TGTGCCAGCAGCTTGGGCCGGGTCGGTTCACCCCTCCACTTT
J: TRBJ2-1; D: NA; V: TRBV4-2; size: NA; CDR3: CASSRGGGQENEQFF; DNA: TGTGCCAGCAGCCGCGGAGGGGGCCAAGAGAATGAGCAGTTCTTC
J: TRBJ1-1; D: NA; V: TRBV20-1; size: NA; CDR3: CSARGTWGTKNTEAFF; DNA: TGCAGTGCTAGAGGGACGTGGGGCACTAAGAACACTGAAGCTTTCTTT
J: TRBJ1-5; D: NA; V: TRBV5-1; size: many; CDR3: CASSLGHEPNQPQHF; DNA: TGCGCCAGCAGCTTGGGACACGAACCCAATCAGCCCCAGCATTTT
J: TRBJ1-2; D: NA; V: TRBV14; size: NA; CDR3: CASSQWSERGYTF; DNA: TGTGCCAGCAGCCAATGGTCCGAGCGCGGCTACACCTTC
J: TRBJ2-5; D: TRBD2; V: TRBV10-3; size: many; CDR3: CAIRPGLAEETQYF; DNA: TGTGCCATCAGGCCGGGACTAGCGGAAGAGACCCAGTACTTC
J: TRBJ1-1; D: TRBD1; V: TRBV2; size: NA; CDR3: CASRKGGQMNTEAFF; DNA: TGTGCCAGCAGAAAGGGGGGACAGATGAACACTGAAGCTTTCTTT
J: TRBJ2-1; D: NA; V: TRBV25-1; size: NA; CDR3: CASGPSYNEQFF; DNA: TGTGCTAGCGGACCCTCCTACAATGAGCAGTTCTTC
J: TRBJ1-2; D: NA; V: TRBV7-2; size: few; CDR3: CASSPARGDGYTF; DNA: TGTGCCAGCAGCCCCGCTAGGGGAGACGGCTACACCTTC
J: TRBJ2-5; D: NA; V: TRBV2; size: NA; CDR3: CASSGRGTGQETQYF; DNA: TGTGCCAGCAGTGGTCGGGGGACGGGCCAAGAGACCCAGTACTTC
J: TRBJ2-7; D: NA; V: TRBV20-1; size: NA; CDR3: CSARLPTTYEQYF; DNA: TGCAGTGCTAGGCTGCCGACAACCTACGAGCAGTACTTC
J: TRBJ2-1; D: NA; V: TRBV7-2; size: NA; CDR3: CASSLARLGEQFF; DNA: TGTGCCAGCAGCTTAGCGCGACTAGGTGAGCAGTTCTTC
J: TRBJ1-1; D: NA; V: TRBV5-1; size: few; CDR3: CASSLGPGQNTEAFF; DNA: TGCGCCAGCAGCTTGGGGCCCGGGCAGAACACTGAAGCTTTCTTT
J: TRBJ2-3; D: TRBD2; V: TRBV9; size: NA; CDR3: CASSVGLAVGDTQYF; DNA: TGTGCCAGCAGCGTGGGACTAGCGGTGGGTGATACGCAGTATTTT
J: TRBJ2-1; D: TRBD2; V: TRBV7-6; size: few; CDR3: CASSATSGRAANQDEQFF; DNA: TGTGCCAGCAGCGCGACTAGCGGGAGAGCGGCGAATCAGGATGAGCAGTTCTTC
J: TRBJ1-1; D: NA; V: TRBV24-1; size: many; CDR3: CATTVGPNTEAFF; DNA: TGTGCCACCACTGTGGGTCCCAACACTGAAGCTTTCTTT
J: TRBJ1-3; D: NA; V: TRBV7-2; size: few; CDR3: CASTMDQGPNTIYF; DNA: TGTGCCAGCACCATGGACCAGGGGCCGAACACCATATATTTT
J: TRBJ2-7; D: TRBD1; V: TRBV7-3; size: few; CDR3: CASSTEIDRAVEQYF; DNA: TGTGCCAGCAGCACTGAAATCGACAGGGCTGTCGAGCAGTACTTC
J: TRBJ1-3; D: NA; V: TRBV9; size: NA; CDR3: CASSETPGTSGNTIYF; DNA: TGTGCCAGCAGCGAAACCCCCGGGACGTCTGGAAACACCATATATTTT
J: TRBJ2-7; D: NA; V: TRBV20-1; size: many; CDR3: CSAREKGDAYEQYF; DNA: TGCAGTGCTAGAGAGAAGGGGGACGCCTACGAGCAGTACTTC
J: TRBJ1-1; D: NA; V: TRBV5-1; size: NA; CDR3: CASSLDPGGTLNTEAFF; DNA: TGCGCCAGCAGCTTGGACCCGGGAGGGACACTTAACACTGAAGCTTTCTTT
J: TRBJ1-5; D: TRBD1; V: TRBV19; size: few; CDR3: CASSIPGTGVDQPQHF; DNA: TGTGCCAGTAGTATCCCCGGGACAGGGGTAGATCAGCCCCAGCATTTT